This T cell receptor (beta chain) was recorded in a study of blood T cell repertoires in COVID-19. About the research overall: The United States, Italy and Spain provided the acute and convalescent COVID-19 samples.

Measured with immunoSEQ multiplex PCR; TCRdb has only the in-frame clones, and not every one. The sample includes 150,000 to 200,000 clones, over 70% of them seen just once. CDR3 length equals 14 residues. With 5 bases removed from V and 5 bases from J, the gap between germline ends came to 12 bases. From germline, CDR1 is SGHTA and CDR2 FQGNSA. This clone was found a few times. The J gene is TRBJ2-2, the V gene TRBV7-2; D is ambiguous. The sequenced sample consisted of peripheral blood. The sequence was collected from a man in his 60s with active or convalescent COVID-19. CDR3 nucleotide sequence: TGTGCCAGCAGCCCCTACCAGGCGACCGGGGAGCTGTTTTTT. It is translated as CASSPYQATGELFF.